This TCR beta chain was recorded in a study of spatial heterogeneity in lung cancer. Background on the study: Fewer alpha-chain than beta-chain sequences were consistently detected. Points from the study as a whole: Tumor mutation counts were tracked by expanded intratumoral alpha and beta TCR counts.

This clonotype was picked up many times. What it recognizes is unknown. This beta chain is off target for a library built for alpha chains, so its abundance means little. Per the germline V gene, CDR1 is LGHDT and CDR2 is YNNKEL (reference sequence). The length of the CDR3 is 11 residues. Trimming pared 4 bases from V and 8 bases from J, leaving 5 bases between. TCRdb re-analysed the 5' RACE reads in MiXCR, keeping a single row per CDR3 protein. The sample has about 11,000 distinct CDR3 sequences; about 5% are singletons. Time point: sample taken at primary tumor resection. Sequencing was performed on whole RNA extracted from tumor and nontumor lung tissue, or from frozen PBMC, and the material was left unsorted.

The genes are TRBV3-1 and TRBJ1-4; D is unclear. The sample consisted of lung tumor tissue, taken at surgery. The origin of this receptor is a male donor with early-stage non-small cell lung cancer. CDR3 coding DNA: TGTGCCAGCAGCCTGAGGGAAAAACTGTTTTTT. Its protein product is CASSLREKLFF.